This TCR beta chain is from a study of T cell repertoires in cytomegalovirus infection. Using its own MiXCR run on the reads, TCRdb lists one record per CDR3 protein. Here the sample spans hundreds of thousands of distinct CDR3 sequences, 20% to 25% being singletons. This clonotype was counted between two and nine times. The CDR3 runs 18 residues. V was shortened by 2 bases and J by 0 bases, with 14 bases between the two germline ends. Input material: CD8+ T cells from PBMCs. The receptor's source is a human donor in good health (CMV status not recorded). Some clones in this sample may be carry-over from other donors' samples. The chain combines TRBV12-3 or TRBV12-4 with TRBJ1-6; D gene uncertain. The CDR3 nucleotides read TGTGCCAGCAGTTTAAAAGGGTCCGCGAGCTCCTATAATTCACCCCTCCACTTT. It codes for CASSLKGSASSYNSPLHF.